This entry lists 8 T cell receptor beta chains sequenced from one sample in a study of vaccination effects on CD4 cells after COVID-19. Antigens of these TCRs are unknown. Under the ViraFEST assay, PBMC were stimulated with viral peptide pools so that antigen-specific CD4+ T cells expanded. Sequencing was performed afterwards. Following a roughly eleven-day culture, CD4+ T cells were purified. SARS-CoV-2 infected the person between March and December 2020, as confirmed by PCR. Only in-frame clones appear in the TCRdb table, and some are missing; sequencing was by immunoSEQ multiplex PCR. The sample contains around 40,000 clones, 75% of which appear only once. Sequenced here: CD4+ T cells from PBMCs cultured with a peptide pool, sampled before COVID-19 vaccination. The receptors were sampled from a human donor who had a prior SARS-CoV-2 infection.

V is TRBV7-2 and J is TRBJ1-3, with D perhaps TRBD1 (5 bases). Germline V gene lookup returns CDR1 SGHTA and CDR2 FQGNSA. The germline V and J ends were trimmed by 0 bases and 4 bases, with 13 bases remaining between them. The CDR3 length is 16 residues. The CDR3 is CASSLAGSGFGNTIYF. The CDR3 bases are TGTGCCAGCAGCTTAGCGGGTTCAGGGTTCGGAAACACCATATATTTT.

The chain uses TRBV6-6 and TRBJ1-6; D may be TRBD1 (5 bases). Germline V CDR1 and CDR2: MNHNY, SVGAGI (reference sequence). The CDR3 contains 15 residues. Trimming took 2 bases from V and 8 from J, leaving 13 bases between them. CDR3 in amino acids: CASSYVGGGDSPLHF. The CDR3 nucleotides read TGTGCCAGCAGTTACGTGGGGGGAGGAGATTCACCCCTCCACTTT.

This chain links TRBV11-3 with TRBJ2-3; 10 bases agree with TRBD2. The germline V gene has CDR1 SGHNT and CDR2 YENEEA. The trim removed 3 bases at V and 4 bases at J, leaving 1 base unmatched. The CDR3 loop spans 14 amino acids. CDR3 nucleotides: TGTGCCAGCAGCTTCAGCGGGGGGGCAGATACGCAGTATTTT. Protein product: CASSFSGGADTQYF.

The genes are TRBV23-1 and TRBJ1-3, with D unclear. TRBV23-1 is known as an ORF, though its function is uncertain. V was pared by 8 bases and J by 6 bases, with 11 bases between. The CDR3 runs to 12 residues. In nucleotides, the CDR3 is TGCGCCAGCGGACCCCCAACAAACACCATATATTTT. It specifies CASGPPTNTIYF.

The chain combines TRBV6-4 with TRBJ2-7, with a tentative D call TRBD1 (6 bases). V was cut by 5 bases and J by 2 bases, with 13 bases left in between. This CDR3 spans 14 amino acids. Germline V lookup: CDR1 MRHNA, CDR2 SNTAGT. This CDR3 is CASSSRQDTYEQYF. CDR3 nucleotide sequence: TGTGCCAGCAGTTCACGACAGGATACCTACGAGCAGTACTTC.

The chain links TRBV7-9 to TRBJ2-3; 9 positions agree with TRBD2. The V gene's germline CDR1 is SEHNR and CDR2 FQNEAQ (reference sequence). The CDR3 is made up of 15 amino acids. V was pared by 5 bases and J by 4 bases, with 7 bases of the junction left unmatched. CDR3 amino acids: CASSGREGAADTQYF. The DNA for the CDR3 is TGTGCCAGCAGCGGGCGGGAGGGTGCGGCAGATACGCAGTATTTT.

The chain uses TRBV11-3 and TRBJ1-1; D gene uncertain. The ends were cut back, 5 bases at V and 2 bases at J, with 12 bases in the middle. The length of the CDR3 is 14 residues. Germline V gene sequence: CDR1 SGHNT, CDR2 YENEEA. CDR3 loop: CASSTQDRNTEAFF. CDR3 nucleotide sequence: TGTGCCAGCAGCACCCAGGACCGAAACACTGAAGCTTTCTTT.

This clone was observed a few times. This sequence joins TRBV24-1 and TRBJ2-1; D not resolved. Trimming pared 3 bases from V and 5 bases from J, leaving 10 bases between. Germline V gene data show CDR1 as KGHDR and CDR2 as SFDVKD. The CDR3 covers 14 residues. CDR3 region: CATSDVDPNNEQFF. The CDR3 DNA sequence: TGTGCCACCAGTGATGTAGACCCCAACAATGAGCAGTTCTTC.